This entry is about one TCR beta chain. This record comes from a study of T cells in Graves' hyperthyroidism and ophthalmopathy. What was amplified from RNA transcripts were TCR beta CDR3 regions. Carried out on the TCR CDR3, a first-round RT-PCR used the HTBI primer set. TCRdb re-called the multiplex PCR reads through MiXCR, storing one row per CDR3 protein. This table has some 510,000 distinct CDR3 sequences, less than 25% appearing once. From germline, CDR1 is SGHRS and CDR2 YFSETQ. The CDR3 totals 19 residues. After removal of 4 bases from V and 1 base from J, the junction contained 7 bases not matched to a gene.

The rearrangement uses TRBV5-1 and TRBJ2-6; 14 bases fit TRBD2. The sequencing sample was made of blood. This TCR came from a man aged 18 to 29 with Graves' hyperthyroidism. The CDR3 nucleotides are TGCGCCAGCAGCCTGGGACTAGCGGGGGAGGGGTCTGGGGCCAACGTCCTGACTTTC. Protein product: CASSLGLAGEGSGANVLTF.